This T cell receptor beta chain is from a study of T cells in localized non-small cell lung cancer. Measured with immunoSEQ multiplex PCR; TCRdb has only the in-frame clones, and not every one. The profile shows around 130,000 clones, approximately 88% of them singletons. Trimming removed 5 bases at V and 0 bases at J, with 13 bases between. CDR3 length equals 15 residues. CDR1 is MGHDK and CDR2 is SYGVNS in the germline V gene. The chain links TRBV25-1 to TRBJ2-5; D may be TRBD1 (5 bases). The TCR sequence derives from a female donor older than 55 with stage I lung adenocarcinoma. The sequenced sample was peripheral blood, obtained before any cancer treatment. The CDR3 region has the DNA TGTGCCAGCAGTTCGTGGACACTTTACCAAGAGACCCAGTACTTC. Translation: CASSSWTLYQETQYF.